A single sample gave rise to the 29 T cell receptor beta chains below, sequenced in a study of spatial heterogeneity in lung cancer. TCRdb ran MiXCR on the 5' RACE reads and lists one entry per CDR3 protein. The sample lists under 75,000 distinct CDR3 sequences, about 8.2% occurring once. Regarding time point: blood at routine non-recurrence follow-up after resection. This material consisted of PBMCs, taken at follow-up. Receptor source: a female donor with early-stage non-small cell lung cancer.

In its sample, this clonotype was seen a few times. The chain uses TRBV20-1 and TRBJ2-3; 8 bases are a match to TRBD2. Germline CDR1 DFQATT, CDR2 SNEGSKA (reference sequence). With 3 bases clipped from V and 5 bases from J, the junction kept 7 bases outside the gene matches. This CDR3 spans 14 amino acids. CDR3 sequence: CSARDGRAGDTQYF. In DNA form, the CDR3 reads TGCAGTGCTAGGGACGGGAGGGCCGGAGATACGCAGTATTTT.

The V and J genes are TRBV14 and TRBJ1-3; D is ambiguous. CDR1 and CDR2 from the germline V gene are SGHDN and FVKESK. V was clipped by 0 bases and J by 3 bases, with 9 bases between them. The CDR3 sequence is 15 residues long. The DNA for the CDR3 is TGTGCCAGCAGCCAAGATTCTGTGGTTGGAAACACCATATATTTT. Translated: CASSQDSVVGNTIYF.

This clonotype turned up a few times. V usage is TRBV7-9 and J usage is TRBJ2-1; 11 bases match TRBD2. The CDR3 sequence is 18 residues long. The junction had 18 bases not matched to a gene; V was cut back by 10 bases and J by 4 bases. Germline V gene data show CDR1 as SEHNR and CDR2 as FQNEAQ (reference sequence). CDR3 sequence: CATRGLADNKGRYNEQFF. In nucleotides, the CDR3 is TGTGCCACCAGGGGACTAGCGGACAACAAAGGGAGGTACAATGAGCAGTTCTTC.

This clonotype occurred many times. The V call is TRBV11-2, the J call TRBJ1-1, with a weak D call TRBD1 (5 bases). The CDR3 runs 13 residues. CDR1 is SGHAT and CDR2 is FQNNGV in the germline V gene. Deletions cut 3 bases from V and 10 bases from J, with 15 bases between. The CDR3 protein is CASSFIWGERAFF. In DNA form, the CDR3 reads TGTGCCAGCAGCTTCATATGGGGGGAGCGAGCTTTCTTT.

For the CDR3, the DNA is TGTGCCAGCAGTTACTCGAACCCCCCAAATGAGCAGTTCTTC. It specifies CASSYSNPPNEQFF. The chain links TRBV6-2 or TRBV6-3 to TRBJ2-1; D unclear. Germline CDR1 reads MNHEY; CDR2 reads SVGEGT. This CDR3 has 14 residues. Between the trimmed V and J ends, which lost 0 bases and 7 bases, there was a span of 10 bases.

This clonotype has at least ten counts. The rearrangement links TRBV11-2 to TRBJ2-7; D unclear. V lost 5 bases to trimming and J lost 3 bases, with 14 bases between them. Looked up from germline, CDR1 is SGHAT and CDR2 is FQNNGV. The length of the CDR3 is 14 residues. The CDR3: CASSPPGPSYEQYF. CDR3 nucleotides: TGTGCCAGCAGCCCCCCCGGGCCAAGCTACGAGCAGTACTTC.

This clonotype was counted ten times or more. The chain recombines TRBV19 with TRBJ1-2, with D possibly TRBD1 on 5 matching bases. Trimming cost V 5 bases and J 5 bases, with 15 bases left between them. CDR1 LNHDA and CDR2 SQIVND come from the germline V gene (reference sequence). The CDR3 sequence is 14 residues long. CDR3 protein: CASSPTREGYGYTF. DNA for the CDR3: TGTGCCAGTAGTCCGACCAGGGAGGGATATGGCTACACCTTC.

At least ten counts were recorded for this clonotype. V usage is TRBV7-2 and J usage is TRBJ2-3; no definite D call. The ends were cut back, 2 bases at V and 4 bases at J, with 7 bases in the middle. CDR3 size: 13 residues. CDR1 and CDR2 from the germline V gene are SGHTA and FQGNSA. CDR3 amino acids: CASSLWSADTQYF. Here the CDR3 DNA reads TGTGCCAGCAGCTTATGGAGCGCAGATACGCAGTATTTT.

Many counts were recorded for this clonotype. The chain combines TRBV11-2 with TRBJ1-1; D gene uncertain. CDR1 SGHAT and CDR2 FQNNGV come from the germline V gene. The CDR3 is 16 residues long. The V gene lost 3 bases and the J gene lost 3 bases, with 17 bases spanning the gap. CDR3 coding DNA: TGTGCCAGCAGCTTTACTAGCGGAATACAAGACACTGAAGCTTTCTTT. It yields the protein CASSFTSGIQDTEAFF.

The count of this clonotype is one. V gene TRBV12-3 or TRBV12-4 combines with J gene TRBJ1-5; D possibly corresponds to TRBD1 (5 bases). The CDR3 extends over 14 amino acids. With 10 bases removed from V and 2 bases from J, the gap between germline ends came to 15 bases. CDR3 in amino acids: CANRILTGNQPQHF. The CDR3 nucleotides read TGTGCCAACAGAATCTTGACAGGCAATCAGCCCCAGCATTTT.

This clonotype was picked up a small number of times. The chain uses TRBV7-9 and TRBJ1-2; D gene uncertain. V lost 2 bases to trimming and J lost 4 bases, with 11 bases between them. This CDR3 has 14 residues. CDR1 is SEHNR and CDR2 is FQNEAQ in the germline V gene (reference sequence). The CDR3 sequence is CASSLIGLFYGYTF. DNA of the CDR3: TGTGCCAGCAGCTTAATAGGGCTTTTCTATGGCTACACCTTC.

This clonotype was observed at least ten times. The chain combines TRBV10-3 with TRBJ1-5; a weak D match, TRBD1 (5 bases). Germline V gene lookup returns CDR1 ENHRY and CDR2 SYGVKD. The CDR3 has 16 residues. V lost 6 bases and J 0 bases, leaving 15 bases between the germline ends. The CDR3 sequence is CAISPEGADSNQPQHF. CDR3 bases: TGTGCCATCAGCCCCGAAGGGGCGGATAGCAATCAGCCCCAGCATTTT.

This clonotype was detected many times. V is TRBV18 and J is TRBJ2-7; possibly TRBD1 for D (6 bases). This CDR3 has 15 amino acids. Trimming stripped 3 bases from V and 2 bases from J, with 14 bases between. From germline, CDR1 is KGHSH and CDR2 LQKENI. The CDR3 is CASSPRDTRAYEQYF. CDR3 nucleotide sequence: TGTGCCAGCTCACCTAGGGACACACGCGCCTACGAGCAGTACTTC. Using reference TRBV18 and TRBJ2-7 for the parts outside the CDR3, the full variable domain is NAGVMQNPRHLVRRRGQEARLRCSPMKGHSHVYWYRQLPEEGLKFMVYLQKENIIDESGMPKERFSAEFPKEGPSILRIQQVVRGDSAAYFCASSPRDTRAYEQYFGPGTRLTVT.

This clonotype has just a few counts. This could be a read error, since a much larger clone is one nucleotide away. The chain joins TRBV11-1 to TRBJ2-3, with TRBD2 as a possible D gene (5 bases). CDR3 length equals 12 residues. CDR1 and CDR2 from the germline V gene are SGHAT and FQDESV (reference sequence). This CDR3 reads CASSPSRDTQYF. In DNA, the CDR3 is TGTGCCAGCAGCCCTAGCAGAGATACGCAGTATTTT. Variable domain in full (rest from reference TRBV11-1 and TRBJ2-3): EAEVAQSPRYKITEKSQAVAFWCDPISGHATLYWYRQILGQGPELLVQFQDESVVDDSQLPKDRFSAERLKGVDSTLKIQPAELGDSAMYLCASSPSRDTQYFGPGTRLTVL.

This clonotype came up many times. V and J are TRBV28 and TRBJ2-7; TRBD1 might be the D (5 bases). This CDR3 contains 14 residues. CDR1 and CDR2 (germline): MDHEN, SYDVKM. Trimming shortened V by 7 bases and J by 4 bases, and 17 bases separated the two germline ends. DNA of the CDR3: TGTGCCAGCACCCCTTGGCAGGGTGGGTACGAGCAGTACTTC. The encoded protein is CASTPWQGGYEQYF.

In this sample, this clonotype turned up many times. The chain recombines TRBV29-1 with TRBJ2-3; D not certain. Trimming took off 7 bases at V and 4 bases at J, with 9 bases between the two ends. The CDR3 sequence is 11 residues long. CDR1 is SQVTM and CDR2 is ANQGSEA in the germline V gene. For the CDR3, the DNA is TGCAGCGGGAGAAGGGCAGATACGCAGTATTTT. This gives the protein CSGRRADTQYF.

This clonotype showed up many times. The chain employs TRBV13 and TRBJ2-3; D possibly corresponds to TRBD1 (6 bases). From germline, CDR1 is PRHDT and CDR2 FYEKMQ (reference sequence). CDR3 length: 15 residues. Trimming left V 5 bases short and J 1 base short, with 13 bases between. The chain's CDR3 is CASSLPGQRTDTQYF. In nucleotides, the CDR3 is TGTGCCAGCAGCCTCCCTGGACAGCGCACAGATACGCAGTATTTT.

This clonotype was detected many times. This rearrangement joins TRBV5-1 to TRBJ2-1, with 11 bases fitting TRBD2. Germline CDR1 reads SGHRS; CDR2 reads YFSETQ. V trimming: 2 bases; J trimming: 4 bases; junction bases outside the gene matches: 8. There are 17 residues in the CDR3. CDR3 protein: CASSFELAGAFYNEQFF. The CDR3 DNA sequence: TGCGCCAGCAGCTTCGAACTAGCGGGAGCATTTTACAATGAGCAGTTCTTC.

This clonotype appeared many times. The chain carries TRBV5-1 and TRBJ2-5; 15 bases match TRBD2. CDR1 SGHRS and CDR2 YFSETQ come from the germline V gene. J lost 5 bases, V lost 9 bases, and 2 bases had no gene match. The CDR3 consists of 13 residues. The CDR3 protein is CATGLAGGETQYF. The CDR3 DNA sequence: TGCGCCACGGGACTAGCGGGAGGCGAGACCCAGTACTTC. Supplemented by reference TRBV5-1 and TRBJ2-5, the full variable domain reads KAGVTQTPRYLIKTRGQQVTLSCSPISGHRSVSWYQQTPGQGLQFLFEYFSETQRNKGNFPGRFSGRQFSNSRSEMNVSTLELGDSALYLCATGLAGGETQYFGPGTRLLVL.

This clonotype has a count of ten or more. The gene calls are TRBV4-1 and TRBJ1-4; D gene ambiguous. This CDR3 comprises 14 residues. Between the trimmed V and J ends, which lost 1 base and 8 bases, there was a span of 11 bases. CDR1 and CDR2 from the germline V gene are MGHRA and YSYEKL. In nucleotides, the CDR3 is TGCGCCAGCAGCCAAGGCAGGACGGTCGAAAAACTGTTTTTT. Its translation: CASSQGRTVEKLFF.

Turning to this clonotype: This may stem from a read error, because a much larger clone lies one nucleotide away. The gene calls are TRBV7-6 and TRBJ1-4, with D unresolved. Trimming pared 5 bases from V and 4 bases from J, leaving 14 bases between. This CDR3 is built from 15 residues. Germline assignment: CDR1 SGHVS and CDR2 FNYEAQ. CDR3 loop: CASSVHDKNNEKLFF. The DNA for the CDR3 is TGTGCCAGCAGCGTACACGACAAAAATAATGAAAAACTGTTTTTT.

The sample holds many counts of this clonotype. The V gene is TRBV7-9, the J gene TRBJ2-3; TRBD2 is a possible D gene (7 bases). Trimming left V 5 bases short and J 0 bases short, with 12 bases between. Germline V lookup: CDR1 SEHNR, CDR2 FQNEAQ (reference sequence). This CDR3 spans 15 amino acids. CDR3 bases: TGTGCCAGCAGCCCGGGGGGCGGTAGCACAGATACGCAGTATTTT. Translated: CASSPGGGSTDTQYF.

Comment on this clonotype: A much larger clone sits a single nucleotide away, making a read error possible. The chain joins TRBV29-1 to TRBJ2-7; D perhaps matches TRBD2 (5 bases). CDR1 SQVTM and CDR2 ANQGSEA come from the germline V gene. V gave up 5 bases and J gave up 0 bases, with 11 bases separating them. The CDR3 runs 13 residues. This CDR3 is CSVYDGDSYEQYF. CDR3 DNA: TGCAGCGTTTACGACGGGGACTCCTACGAGCAGTACTTC.

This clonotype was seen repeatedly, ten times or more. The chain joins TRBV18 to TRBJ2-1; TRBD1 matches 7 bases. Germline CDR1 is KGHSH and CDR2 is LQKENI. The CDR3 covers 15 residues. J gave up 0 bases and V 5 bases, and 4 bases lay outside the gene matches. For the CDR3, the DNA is TGTGCCAGCTCAACCCGACAGGGCTCCTACAATGAGCAGTTCTTC. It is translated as CASSTRQGSYNEQFF.

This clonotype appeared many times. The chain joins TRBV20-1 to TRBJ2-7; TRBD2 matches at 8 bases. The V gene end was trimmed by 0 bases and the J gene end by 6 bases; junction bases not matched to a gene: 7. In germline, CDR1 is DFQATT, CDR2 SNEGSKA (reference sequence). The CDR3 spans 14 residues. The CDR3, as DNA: TGCAGTGCTAGAGATCTGCGGGAGGCGCGCGAGCAGTACTTC. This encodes CSARDLREAREQYF.

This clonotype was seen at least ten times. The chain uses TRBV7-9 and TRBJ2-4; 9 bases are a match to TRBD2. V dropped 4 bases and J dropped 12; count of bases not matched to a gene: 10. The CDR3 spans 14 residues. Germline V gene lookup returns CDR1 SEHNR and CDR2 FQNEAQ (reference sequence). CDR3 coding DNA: TGTGCCAGCAGCTCCCCCGTAGCGGGAGCGCCTCAGTACTTC. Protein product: CASSSPVAGAPQYF.

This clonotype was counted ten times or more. CDR3 region: CASRPAWAVSSYNEQFF. Here the CDR3 DNA reads TGTGCCAGCAGACCCGCCTGGGCGGTTAGCTCCTACAATGAGCAGTTCTTC. The chain links TRBV6-2 or TRBV6-3 to TRBJ2-1, with D unclear. CDR3 length: 17 amino acids. Trimming removed 6 bases at V and 0 bases at J, with 18 bases between. The germline gives CDR1 MNHEY, CDR2 SVGEGT.

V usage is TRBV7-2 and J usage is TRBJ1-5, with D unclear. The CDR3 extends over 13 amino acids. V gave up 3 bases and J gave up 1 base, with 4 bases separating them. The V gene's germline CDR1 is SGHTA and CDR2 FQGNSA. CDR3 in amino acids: CASSFSSNQPQHF. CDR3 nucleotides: TGTGCCAGCAGCTTTTCCAGCAATCAGCCCCAGCATTTT. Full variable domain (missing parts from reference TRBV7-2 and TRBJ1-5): GAGVSQSPSNKVTEKGKDVELRCDPISGHTALYWYRQSLGQGLEFLIYFQGNSAPDKSGLPSDRFSAERTGGSVSTLTIQRTQQEDSAVYLCASSFSSNQPQHFGDGTRLSIL.

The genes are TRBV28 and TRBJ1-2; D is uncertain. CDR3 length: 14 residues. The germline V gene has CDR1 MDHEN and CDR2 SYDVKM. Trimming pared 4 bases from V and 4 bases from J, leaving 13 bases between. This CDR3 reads CASSSHGPGYGYTF. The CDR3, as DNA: TGTGCCAGCAGTTCCCACGGACCCGGCTATGGCTACACCTTC.